What follows are 23 T cell receptor beta chains derived from one specimen sequenced in a study of blood T cell repertoires in COVID-19. Using immunoSEQ multiplex PCR, the repertoire was profiled, and TCRdb retains in-frame clones only, with some absent. The sample consists of fewer than 200,000 clones, 70% to 85% of them appearing once. Sequencing used peripheral blood. All receptors derive from a woman older than 75 with acute or convalescent COVID-19.

The chain employs TRBV5-4 and TRBJ1-2; perhaps TRBD1 as D (6 bases). The V gene lost 4 bases and the J gene lost 4 bases, with 17 bases spanning the gap. CDR1 is SGHNT, CDR2 YYREEE, per germline (reference sequence). The CDR3 has 15 residues. The CDR3 bases are TGTGCCAGCAGCCCCCCCGGCGGGGGCGTCTATGGCTACACCTTC. Translated: CASSPPGGGVYGYTF.

In this sample, this clone turned up once. The chain joins TRBV7-2 to TRBJ1-4; 10 positions agree with TRBD1. V was pared by 0 bases and J by 7 bases, with 5 bases of the junction left unmatched. The CDR3 extends over 16 amino acids. Germline V CDR1 and CDR2: SGHTA, FQGNSA. The CDR3 loop reads CASSLAWGQGSEKLFF. In nucleotides, the CDR3 is TGTGCCAGCAGCTTAGCGTGGGGACAGGGGAGTGAAAAACTGTTTTTT.

The chain has TRBV25-1 and TRBJ1-1; maybe TRBD1 (5 bases). V lost 6 bases and J 3 bases, leaving 14 bases between the germline ends. The CDR3 sequence is 14 residues long. Germline V lookup: CDR1 MGHDK, CDR2 SYGVNS. CDR3 sequence reads: CASRGLGRDTEAFF. The CDR3 nucleotides read TGTGCCAGCAGGGGACTGGGGCGGGACACTGAAGCTTTCTTT.

The rearrangement links TRBV6-6 to TRBJ1-2; D might be TRBD1 (6 bases). The germline V gene encodes CDR1 MNHNY and CDR2 SVGAGI (reference sequence). This CDR3 has 16 residues. Trimming pared 7 bases from V and 1 base from J, leaving 19 bases between. The DNA for the CDR3 is TGTGCCAGCACCCAGACGAGGGACACCGATAACTATGGCTACACCTTC. This translates into CASTQTRDTDNYGYTF.

The genes are TRBV2 and TRBJ1-1; no firm D call. The CDR3 is made up of 11 amino acids. The V gene lost 10 bases and the J gene lost 9 bases, with 15 bases spanning the gap. CDR1 and CDR2 from the germline V gene are SNHLY and FYNNEI. CDR3 DNA: TGTGCCACCTTAGCCAATGCGAAAGCTTTCTTT. Its translation is CATLANAKAFF. Combining the CDR3 with reference TRBV2 and TRBJ1-1 gives the whole variable domain EPEVTQTPSHQVTQMGQEVILRCVPISNHLYFYWYRQILGQKVEFLVSFYNNEISEKSEIFDDQFSVERPDGSNFTLKIRSTKLEDSAMYFCATLANAKAFFGQGTRLTVV.

This chain connects TRBV7-9 to TRBJ2-1; 9 bases map to TRBD2. After removal of 5 bases from V and 4 bases from J, the junction contained 6 bases not matched to a gene. Germline V gives CDR1 SEHNR, CDR2 FQNEAQ (reference sequence). CDR3 size: 15 residues. The CDR3 region has the DNA TGTGCCAGCAGCCTCCGACTAGCGGATTACAATGAGCAGTTCTTC. Residues: CASSLRLADYNEQFF.

The genes are TRBV29-1 and TRBJ2-2; possible D gene TRBD2, 5 bases. This CDR3 spans 12 amino acids. Germline loops: CDR1 SQVTM, CDR2 ANQGSEA. V was shortened by 4 bases and J by 6 bases, with 9 bases between the two germline ends. This CDR3 is CSVGEGSGELFF. As DNA, the CDR3 is TGCAGCGTTGGTGAGGGCTCCGGGGAGCTGTTTTTT.

In DNA, the CDR3 is TGTGCCAGCAGCCGCGGAGGGGGCGCATCAAATCAGCCCCAGCATTTT. Protein sequence: CASSRGGGASNQPQHF. The V and J genes are TRBV11-2 and TRBJ1-5; TRBD1 aligns across 7 bases. J gave up 4 bases and V 5 bases, and 11 bases lay outside the gene matches. This CDR3 comprises 16 residues. Germline V CDR1 and CDR2: SGHAT, FQNNGV.

J is TRBJ2-7 and V is TRBV6-2 or TRBV6-3; D unclear. In germline, CDR1 is MNHEY, CDR2 SVGEGT. The length of the CDR3 is 11 residues. Trimming stripped 6 bases from V and 6 bases from J, with 9 bases between. CDR3 in amino acids: CASSLFSEQYF. The CDR3 DNA follows: TGTGCCAGCAGCCTATTTTCCGAGCAGTACTTC.

This clone was found a few times. This rearrangement joins TRBV7-2 to TRBJ2-1; D ambiguous. The V end lost 3 bases, the J end lost 1 base, and 7 bases lay between the germline ends. Looked up from germline, CDR1 is SGHTA and CDR2 is FQGNSA. This CDR3 contains 14 residues. The chain's CDR3 is CASSFLNSYNEQFF. In DNA form, the CDR3 reads TGTGCCAGCAGCTTCCTAAATTCCTACAATGAGCAGTTCTTC.

V usage is TRBV7-2 and J usage is TRBJ2-1; TRBD1 aligns across 7 bases. CDR3 length: 12 amino acids. CDR1 SGHTA and CDR2 FQGNSA come from the germline V gene. J gave up 13 bases and V 3 bases, and 6 bases lay outside the gene matches. CDR3 DNA sequence: TGTGCCAGCAGCTTTGGACAGGAATTACAGTTCTTC. Translating it yields CASSFGQELQFF.

The chain combines TRBV7-8 with TRBJ2-5; TRBD1 aligns across 8 bases. The CDR3 spans 15 residues. Germline assignment: CDR1 SGHVS and CDR2 FQNEAQ. V gave up 5 bases and J gave up 5 bases; unmatched junction bases: 10. CDR3 sequence (DNA): TGTGCCAGCAGCGCCCCCGGGACAGGCGCGGAGACCCAGTACTTC. It is translated as CASSAPGTGAETQYF.

The chain recombines TRBV5-6 with TRBJ2-7; D remains unclear. Germline CDR1 SGHDT, CDR2 YYEEEE. The CDR3 runs to 12 residues. V was clipped by 1 base and J by 4 bases, with 6 bases between them. The CDR3 is CASSLIQYEQYF. CDR3 sequence (DNA): TGTGCCAGCAGCTTGATCCAATACGAGCAGTACTTC.

This rearrangement joins TRBV4-1 to TRBJ2-7, with TRBD2 identical over 10 bases. The CDR3 covers 15 residues. V was clipped by 4 bases and J by 2 bases; unmatched bases: 5. The germline gives CDR1 MGHRA, CDR2 YSYEKL. CDR3 in amino acids: CASSRALAGAYEQYF. The CDR3 DNA reads TGCGCCAGCAGCCGGGCTCTAGCGGGAGCCTACGAGCAGTACTTC.

This clone appeared a few times. The gene calls are TRBV19 and TRBJ1-3, with D tentatively TRBD1 (6 bases). The CDR3 totals 15 residues. V dropped 6 bases and J dropped 0 bases, with 12 bases sitting between them. The germline V gene encodes CDR1 LNHDA and CDR2 SQIVND (reference sequence). CDR3 region: CASRGQGSSGNTIYF. The CDR3 DNA is TGTGCCAGTAGGGGCCAGGGGAGCTCTGGAAACACCATATATTTT. Filled out from reference TRBV19 and TRBJ1-3, the complete variable domain reads DGGITQSPKYLFRKEGQNVTLSCEQNLNHDAMYWYRQDPGQGLRLIYYSQIVNDFQKGDIAEGYSVSREKKESFPLTVTSAQKNPTAFYLCASRGQGSSGNTIYFGEGSWLTVV.

The rearrangement uses TRBV9 and TRBJ2-5; TRBD2 agrees at 7 bases. Germline V gene data show CDR1 as SGDLS and CDR2 as YYNGEE. The CDR3 contains 14 residues. Germline trimming cut 2 bases from V and 5 bases from J; bases unmatched to any gene: 6. In DNA, the CDR3 is TGTGCCAGCAGCGTTGAGGGAGGGAAGGAGACCCAGTACTTC. It codes for CASSVEGGKETQYF.

The rearrangement links TRBV6-1 to TRBJ1-5; D unclear. Germline V lookup: CDR1 MNHNS, CDR2 SASEGT. The CDR3 loop spans 14 amino acids. Trimming left V 2 bases short and J 2 bases short, with 7 bases between. The CDR3 spells CASSEIPGNQPQHF. DNA for the CDR3: TGTGCCAGCAGTGAAATTCCGGGCAATCAGCCCCAGCATTTT.

The chain uses TRBV25-1 and TRBJ1-1, with D possibly TRBD1 on 5 matching bases. V lost 6 bases and J lost 4, with 15 bases in between. Per germline, CDR1 MGHDK and CDR2 SYGVNS. The CDR3 runs 14 residues. The CDR3, as DNA: TGTGCCAGCAGGGAACGCGGGGGTCGCACTGAAGCTTTCTTT. This translates into CASRERGGRTEAFF.

V gene TRBV7-2 combines with J gene TRBJ2-1; D is unclear. CDR3 size: 14 residues. V gave up 1 base and J gave up 9 bases, with 13 bases separating them. Germline CDR1 is SGHTA and CDR2 is FQGNSA. The CDR3 is CASSLGSEVSEQFF. DNA of the CDR3: TGTGCCAGCAGCTTAGGGTCCGAGGTGAGTGAGCAGTTCTTC.

The V and J genes are TRBV9 and TRBJ2-7, with 7 bases matching TRBD2. The CDR3 length is 14 residues. The germline V gene encodes CDR1 SGDLS and CDR2 YYNGEE. With 0 bases clipped from V and 3 bases from J, the junction kept 3 bases outside the gene matches. CDR3: CASSVGAGFYEQYF. In DNA form, the CDR3 reads TGTGCCAGCAGCGTAGGAGCGGGGTTCTACGAGCAGTACTTC.

There are a few counts of this clone. This chain joins TRBV27 and TRBJ1-2; the match to TRBD1 covers 10 bases. The germline V gene has CDR1 MNHEY and CDR2 SMNVEV (reference sequence). The CDR3 has 16 residues. The ends lost 2 bases at V and 3 bases at J; junction bases unmatched: 6. This CDR3 is CASSLEGTGAHYGYTF. CDR3 bases: TGTGCCAGCAGTTTAGAGGGGACAGGGGCGCACTATGGCTACACCTTC.

This chain connects TRBV11-2 to TRBJ1-1; D unclear. CDR1 and CDR2 (germline): SGHAT, FQNNGV. The ends were cut back, 0 bases at V and 2 bases at J, with 10 bases in the middle. The CDR3 loop spans 15 amino acids. For the CDR3, the DNA is TGTGCCAGCAGCTTAGAAGTTGGCCCTAACACTGAAGCTTTCTTT. Translation gives CASSLEVGPNTEAFF.

The chain employs TRBV30 and TRBJ2-2; maybe TRBD1 (6 bases). Germline V gives CDR1 GTSNPN, CDR2 SVGIG (reference sequence). V shed 0 bases and J shed 6 bases, with 29 bases lying between them. CDR3 size: 20 residues. The CDR3 nucleotides read TGTGCCTGGAGTGTCCTTAAGCTGGGCCAGGGGCTGCCGACGGCCGGGGAGCTGTTTTTT. Translated: CAWSVLKLGQGLPTAGELFF.